The 5 T cell receptor beta chains below come from one sample, sequenced in a study of post-analysis software for immune sequencing data. General study findings and limits: Patients carried four or five TRBV segments more frequently than controls did, and TRBV5-6, TRBV5-1 and TRBV20-1 were among them.

Unique molecular identifiers were carried by the TCR beta cDNA libraries. TCRdb recomputed calls from the PCR reads with MiXCR, one row per CDR3 protein. The sample has more than 500,000 distinct CDR3 sequences, around 31% seen once. Their antigens are not known. Sequencing used blood. The receptors come from a girl aged 2 to 17 with multiple sclerosis.

V is TRBV7-2 and J is TRBJ2-1; perhaps TRBD2 as D (5 bases). The CDR3 is 17 residues long. V was shortened by 1 base and J by 0 bases, with 13 bases between the two germline ends. Germline lookup yields CDR1 SGHTA and CDR2 FQGNSA. The CDR3 sequence: CASSLVTVGSSYNEQFF. The CDR3 bases are TGTGCCAGCAGCTTAGTCACAGTGGGGAGCTCCTACAATGAGCAGTTCTTC. The full variable domain, its missing parts supplied by reference TRBV7-2 and TRBJ2-1, is GAGVSQSPSNKVTEKGKDVELRCDPISGHTALYWYRQSLGQGLEFLIYFQGNSAPDKSGLPSDRFSAERTGGSVSTLTIQRTQQEDSAVYLCASSLVTVGSSYNEQFFGPGTRLTVL.

This clonotype was detected a few times. The rearrangement joins TRBV10-3 to TRBJ1-1; TRBD1 agrees at 7 bases. Unmatched junction bases numbered 6, after V lost 6 bases and J lost 2 bases. There are 14 residues in the CDR3. Germline V gives CDR1 ENHRY, CDR2 SYGVKD. DNA of the CDR3: TGTGCCATCAGCATGGGACAGTTAAACACTGAAGCTTTCTTT. This gives the protein CAISMGQLNTEAFF.

The table lists this clonotype with many counts. This chain uses TRBV5-1 with TRBJ1-1, with a tentative D call TRBD1 (5 bases). Germline V lookup: CDR1 SGHRS, CDR2 YFSETQ. Deletions cut 0 bases from V and 1 base from J, with 7 bases between. The CDR3 length is 14 residues. The CDR3 protein is CASSLVGGNTEAFF. The CDR3 bases are TGCGCCAGCAGCTTGGTTGGGGGGAACACTGAAGCTTTCTTT. Complete variable domain (other parts from reference TRBV5-1 and TRBJ1-1): KAGVTQTPRYLIKTRGQQVTLSCSPISGHRSVSWYQQTPGQGLQFLFEYFSETQRNKGNFPGRFSGRQFSNSRSEMNVSTLELGDSALYLCASSLVGGNTEAFFGQGTRLTVV.

The rearrangement links TRBV3-1 to TRBJ2-1; the D call may be TRBD1 or TRBD2 (5 bases each). Germline loops: CDR1 LGHDT, CDR2 YNNKEL (reference sequence). The CDR3 consists of 15 residues. Trimming stripped 1 base from V and 7 bases from J, with 14 bases between. The CDR3 nucleotides read TGTGCCAGCAGCCAAGGTCGGGGACCACGTAATGAGCAGTTCTTC. Amino acids: CASSQGRGPRNEQFF.

This clonotype appeared a few times. The genes are TRBV5-1 and TRBJ1-2, with 12 nucleotides matching TRBD1. J was trimmed by 6 bases and V by 5 bases; bases with no gene match: 8. In germline, CDR1 is SGHRS, CDR2 YFSETQ. This CDR3 comprises 15 residues. DNA of the CDR3: TGCGCCAGCAGAGGGGGGACAGGGGGCGCGGATGGCTACACCTTC. Amino acids: CASRGGTGGADGYTF.